This T cell receptor beta chain was retrieved from a study of shared clonotypes between healthy human individuals. The CD4+ fraction was divided into a CD45RA+ naive subset and a CD45RA-negative memory subset. V gave up 6 bases and J gave up 10 bases, with 17 bases separating them. Germline V lookup: CDR1 SNHLY, CDR2 FYNNEI. The CDR3 length is 13 residues. Study results and caveats: Genetic and exposure-history diversity was limited by the few donors. Estimated clonotype richness was generally higher in naive than memory subsets. Despite large depth, rarefaction showed incomplete sorted-subset sequencing.

Some clones are missing from TCRdb's copy, which holds only in-frame ones; the method was immunoSEQ multiplex PCR. The table includes about 2 million clones, 85% to 95% detected once. This clone appeared a single time. Antigen specificity is unknown. The chain has TRBV2 and TRBJ2-3; possibly TRBD2 for D (5 bases). The sample was naive CD4+ T cells sorted from blood. Subset meaning: CD45RA+ positively selected. This clonotype originated in a man between 18 and 35 years old in good health. CDR3 DNA: TGTGCCAGCAGGACCAGCGGTCCCAGAGCGCAGTATTTT. This gives the protein CASRTSGPRAQYF.